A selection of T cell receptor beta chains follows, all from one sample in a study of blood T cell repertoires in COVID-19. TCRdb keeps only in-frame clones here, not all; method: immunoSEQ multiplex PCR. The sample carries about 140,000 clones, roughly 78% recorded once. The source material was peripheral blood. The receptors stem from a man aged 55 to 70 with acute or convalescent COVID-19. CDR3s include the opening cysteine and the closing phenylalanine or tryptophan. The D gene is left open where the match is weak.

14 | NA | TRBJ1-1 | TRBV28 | TGTGCCAGCAGTTTAACCGGTATGAACACTGAAGCTTTCTTT | CASSLTGMNTEAFF
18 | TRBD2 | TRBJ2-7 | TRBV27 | TGTGTCAGCAGCCGACTAGGGGCGGCGCGGGGGAGCTCCTACGAGCAGTACTTC | CVSSRLGAARGSSYEQYF
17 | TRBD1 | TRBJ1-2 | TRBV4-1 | TGCGCCAGCAGCCAAGTCCTACAGGGGGGAAGGAACTATGGCTACACCTTC | CASSQVLQGGRNYGYTF
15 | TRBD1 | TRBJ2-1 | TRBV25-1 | TGTGCCAGCAGTGCGACAGGGAACCGCTACAATGAGCAGTTCTTC | CASSATGNRYNEQFF
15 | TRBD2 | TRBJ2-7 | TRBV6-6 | TGTGCCAGCAGCTTAGCGGGGGCGAGCTCCTACGAGCAGTACTTC | CASSLAGASSYEQYF
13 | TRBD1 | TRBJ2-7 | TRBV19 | TGTGCCAGTAGCGCGGACAGGGGAGGCGAGCAGTACTTC | CASSADRGGEQYF
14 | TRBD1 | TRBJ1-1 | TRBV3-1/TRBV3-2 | TGTGCCAGCAGCCAGGGGGACAGGAACACTGAAGCTTTCTTT | CASSQGDRNTEAFF
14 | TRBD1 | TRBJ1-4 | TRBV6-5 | TGTGCCAGCAGGGACAGGGGGGGTAATGAAAAACTGTTTTTT | CASRDRGGNEKLFF
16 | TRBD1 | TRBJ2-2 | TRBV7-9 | TGTGCCAGCAGCTTCTGGACAGGGGCCAACACCGGGGAGCTGTTTTTT | CASSFWTGANTGELFF
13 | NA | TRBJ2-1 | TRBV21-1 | TGTGCCAGGGGCCCGGGACTTTACAATGAGCAGTTCTTC | CARGPGLYNEQFF
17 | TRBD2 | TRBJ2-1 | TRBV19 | TGTGCCAGTAGTATGGAGGGGGGACTAGCGGCACGGGGTGAGCAGTTCTTC | CASSMEGGLAARGEQFF
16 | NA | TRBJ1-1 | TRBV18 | TGTGCCAGCTCACCGACCCTGGTGGGGGGGAACACTGAAGCTTTCTTT | CASSPTLVGGNTEAFF
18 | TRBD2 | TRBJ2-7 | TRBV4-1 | TGCGCCAGCAGCTACCCGGGACTAGCGGGAGAGGTGAGCTACGAGCAGTACTTC | CASSYPGLAGEVSYEQYF
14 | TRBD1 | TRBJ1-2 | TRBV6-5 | TGTGCCAGCAGTCCGAGACCTGACAGGGGTGGCTACACCTTC | CASSPRPDRGGYTF
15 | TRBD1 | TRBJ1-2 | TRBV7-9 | TGTGCCAGCAGCTGGGAGCTGACAGGGGGCTATGGCTACACCTTC | CASSWELTGGYGYTF
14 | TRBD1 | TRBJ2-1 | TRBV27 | TGTGCCAGCAGCAACAGGGGGCCCCACAATGAGCAGTTCTTC | CASSNRGPHNEQFF
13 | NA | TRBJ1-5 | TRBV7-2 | TGTGCCAGCAGCGACAGCGTCAATCAGCCCCAGCATTTT | CASSDSVNQPQHF